This is a list of T cell receptor beta chains from one sample in a study of T cells after yellow fever vaccination. TCRdb called the 5' RACE reads again in MiXCR, with one record for every CDR3 protein. Of under 400,000 distinct CDR3 sequences listed, 9.5% to 15% are singletons. The material sequenced was CD4+ T cells sorted from PBMCs, taken 15 days after the yellow fever booster vaccination. These receptors were taken from a man aged 18 to 30 who received the YFV17D yellow fever vaccine. The CDR3 runs from the conserved cysteine through the conserved F or W. A D gene is named only where the DNA matches it firmly. Expanded clones are given a class, and other clones once, few, many or no size at all.

many TRBJ1-6 TRBV12-3/TRBV12-4 NA TGTGCCAGCAGCCCTGGGGGGTCGGTGAATTCACCCCTCCACTTT CASSPGGSVNSPLHF
NA TRBJ1-1 TRBV19 NA TGTGCCAGTAGCGTTTATAGCGGCATGAACACTGAAGCTTTCTTT CASSVYSGMNTEAFF
NA TRBJ2-3 TRBV5-4 NA TGTGCCAGCAGCTGGGAGGTTTCTGGTGATACGCAGTATTTT CASSWEVSGDTQYF
NA TRBJ2-5 TRBV7-2 TRBD1 TGTGCCAGCAGCTTAGCGTCCCAGGGGGCGGGGGAGACCCAGTACTTC CASSLASQGAGETQYF
few TRBJ1-2 TRBV12-3/TRBV12-4 TRBD1 TGTGCCAGCAGTTCAGGGGGCGTCAACTATGGCTACACCTTC CASSSGGVNYGYTF
NA TRBJ1-2 TRBV4-2 NA TGTGCCAGCAGCCAAGCACAAGACTATGGCTACACCTTC CASSQAQDYGYTF
NA TRBJ2-2 TRBV7-2 NA TGTGCCAGCAGCTTAGAGTCAGGGCTGTGGACCGGGGAGCTGTTTTTT CASSLESGLWTGELFF
many TRBJ2-2 TRBV29-1 NA TGCAGCGTTGAAACCACCGGGGAGCTGTTTTTT CSVETTGELFF
NA TRBJ2-1 TRBV5-1 NA TGCGCCAGCAGCCCTACCCCCACTCTTTACAATGAGCAGTTCTTC CASSPTPTLYNEQFF
few TRBJ2-5 TRBV25-1 NA TGTGCCAGCAGTGAATATGAGAGACAAGAGACCCAGTACTTC CASSEYERQETQYF